The 9 T cell receptor beta chains given below trace back to one sample, sequenced in a study of Graves' ophthalmopathy and Graves' hyperthyroidism. RNA transcripts served as template for amplifying TCR beta CDR3 sequences. HTBI-primed first-round RT-PCR preceded second-round multiplex PCR. In TCRdb, the multiplex PCR reads were re-called with MiXCR into one record per CDR3 protein. The repertoire holds under 800,000 distinct CDR3 sequences, with about 20% as singletons. The sample was peripheral blood. These receptors came from a woman aged 18-29 years with stable Graves' hyperthyroidism. Some clones in this sample may be carry-over from other donors' samples.

This clonotype was seen at least ten times. The chain joins TRBV13 to TRBJ1-1, with a tentative D call TRBD1 (5 bases). The CDR3 contains 15 residues. From germline, CDR1 is PRHDT and CDR2 FYEKMQ (reference sequence). Between the trimmed V and J ends, which lost 2 bases and 1 base, there was a span of 11 bases. The CDR3 bases are TGTGCCAGCAGCTTACCTCCCGGACAGAACACTGAAGCTTTCTTT. Translation: CASSLPPGQNTEAFF.

The sample holds many counts of this clonotype. The junction departs from germline at one end; a sequencing error may be responsible. V and J are TRBV5-1 and TRBJ2-5; D remains unclear. CDR3 size: 13 residues. The germline gives CDR1 SGHRS, CDR2 YFSETQ. In DNA form, the CDR3 reads TGTGCCAGCAGCTCTAGGGCTGAAGAGACCCAGTACTTC. Translation: CASSSRAEETQYF.

This clonotype showed up many times. The chain couples TRBV11-2 to TRBJ2-5; possible D gene TRBD2, 6 bases. This CDR3 has 15 residues. The V gene's germline CDR1 is SGHAT and CDR2 FQNNGV. Trimming removed 5 bases at V and 1 base at J, with 14 bases between. The CDR3 spells CASSPMWRVQETQYF. The DNA of the CDR3 is TGTGCCAGCAGCCCTATGTGGAGGGTCCAAGAGACCCAGTACTTC.

This clonotype was counted many times. The chain's CDR3 is CASSLNRGRNRGANVLTF. Written as DNA, the CDR3 is TGTGCCAGCAGCTTAAACAGGGGGCGCAATCGTGGGGCCAACGTCCTGACTTTC. The chain recombines TRBV7-8 with TRBJ2-6, with TRBD1 identical over 9 bases. Looked up from germline, CDR1 is SGHVS and CDR2 is FQNEAQ. The CDR3 contains 18 residues. After removal of 2 bases from V and 3 bases from J, the junction contained 8 bases not matched to a gene.

This clonotype was seen ten or more times. This rearrangement joins TRBV20-1 to TRBJ1-1; TRBD1 might be the D (5 bases). In germline, CDR1 is DFQATT, CDR2 SNEGSKA (reference sequence). The CDR3 has 13 residues. CDR3 residues: CSRDRSMNTEAFF. CDR3 DNA: TGCAGCCGAGACAGATCCATGAACACTGAAGCTTTCTTT.

This clonotype was seen ten or more times. The DNA for the CDR3 is TGTGCCATCAGTGACCGACAGGGTTTGACTGAAGCTTTCTTT. Residues: CAISDRQGLTEAFF. V gene TRBV10-3 combines with J gene TRBJ1-1; 7 bases are shared with TRBD1. The CDR3 is made up of 14 amino acids. Trimming at V came to 3 bases and at J to 5 bases, leaving 6 bases not matched to a gene. Germline CDR1 and CDR2: ENHRY and SYGVKD.

The gene calls are TRBV11-2 and TRBJ2-7; 10 nucleotides match TRBD2. J was trimmed by 1 base and V by 5 bases; bases with no gene match: 5. The germline gives CDR1 SGHAT, CDR2 FQNNGV. The CDR3 is 15 amino acids. The CDR3 sequence: CASSRGTSESYEQYF. CDR3 in DNA: TGTGCCAGCAGCCGAGGGACTAGCGAGTCCTACGAGCAGTACTTC.

This chain uses TRBV4-1 with TRBJ2-7; 8 nucleotides agree with TRBD2. The CDR3 is made up of 14 amino acids. Germline CDR1 MGHRA, CDR2 YSYEKL. Trimming took 4 bases from V and 3 from J; bases not matched to a gene: 5. The CDR3 region has the DNA TGCGCCAGCAGCCCGGGGGGGGCCCTCTACGAGCAGTACTTC. Protein product: CASSPGGALYEQYF.

Regarding this clonotype: A much larger clonotype is one base distant, so this may be a read error. The gene calls are TRBV19 and TRBJ1-5; D unclear. Deletions cut 10 bases from V and 3 bases from J, with 19 bases between. Germline CDR1 and CDR2: LNHDA and SQIVND (reference sequence). CDR3 length equals 15 residues. Written as DNA, the CDR3 is TGTGCCAATAGACGAAACCGGGAAGCCAATCAGCCCCAGCATTTT. Translating it yields CANRRNREANQPQHF.